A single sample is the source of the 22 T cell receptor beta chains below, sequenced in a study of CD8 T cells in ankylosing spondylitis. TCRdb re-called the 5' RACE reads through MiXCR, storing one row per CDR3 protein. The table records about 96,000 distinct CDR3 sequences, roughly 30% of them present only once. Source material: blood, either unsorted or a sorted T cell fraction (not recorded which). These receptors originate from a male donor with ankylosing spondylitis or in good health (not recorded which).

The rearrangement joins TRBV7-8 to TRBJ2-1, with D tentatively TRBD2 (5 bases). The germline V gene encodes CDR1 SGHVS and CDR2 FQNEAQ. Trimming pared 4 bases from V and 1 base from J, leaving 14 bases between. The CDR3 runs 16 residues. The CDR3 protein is CASSWTYSGSYNEQFF. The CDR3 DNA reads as TGTGCCAGCAGCTGGACGTATTCGGGGTCCTACAATGAGCAGTTCTTC.

CDR3 bases: TGTGCCAGCAGTGACTCAGGGGCCCCCACAGATACGCAGTATTTT. Translating it yields CASSDSGAPTDTQYF. The chain recombines TRBV6-4 with TRBJ2-3; weak D call: TRBD1 (5 bases). CDR1 and CDR2 from the germline V gene are MRHNA and SNTAGT. The V gene lost 0 bases and the J gene lost 2 bases, with 9 bases spanning the gap. The CDR3 length is 15 residues.

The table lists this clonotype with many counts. The CDR3 loop is CASSPARGSETQYF. The CDR3 nucleotides are TGTGCCAGCAGCCCAGCCCGAGGGAGTGAGACCCAGTACTTC. The chain recombines TRBV7-2 with TRBJ2-5; D is possibly TRBD2 (5 bases). Germline values: CDR1 SGHTA, CDR2 FQGNSA. The germline V and J ends were trimmed by 5 bases and 5 bases, with 15 bases remaining between them. This CDR3 has 14 residues.

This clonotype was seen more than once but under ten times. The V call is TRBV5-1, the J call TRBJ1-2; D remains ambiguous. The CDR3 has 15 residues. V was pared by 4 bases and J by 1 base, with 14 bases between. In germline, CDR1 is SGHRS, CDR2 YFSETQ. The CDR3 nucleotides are TGCGCCAGCAGCCCCCGGGGAGGACTTAACTATGGCTACACCTTC. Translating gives CASSPRGGLNYGYTF. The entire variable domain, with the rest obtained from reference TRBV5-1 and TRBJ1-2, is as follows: KAGVTQTPRYLIKTRGQQVTLSCSPISGHRSVSWYQQTPGQGLQFLFEYFSETQRNKGNFPGRFSGRQFSNSRSEMNVSTLELGDSALYLCASSPRGGLNYGYTFGSGTRLTVV.

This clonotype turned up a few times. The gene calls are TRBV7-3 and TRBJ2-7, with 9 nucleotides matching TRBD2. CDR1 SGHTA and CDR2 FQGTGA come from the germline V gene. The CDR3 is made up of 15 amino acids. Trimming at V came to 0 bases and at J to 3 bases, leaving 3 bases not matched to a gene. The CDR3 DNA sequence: TGTGCCAGCAGCTTAACCCCTAGCGGGATCTACGAGCAGTACTTC. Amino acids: CASSLTPSGIYEQYF.

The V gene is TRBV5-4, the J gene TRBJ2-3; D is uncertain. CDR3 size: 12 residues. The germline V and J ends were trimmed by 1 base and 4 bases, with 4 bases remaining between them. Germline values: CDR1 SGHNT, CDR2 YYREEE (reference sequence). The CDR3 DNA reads TGTGCCAGCAGCTTGTTGTCAGATACGCAGTATTTT. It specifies CASSLLSDTQYF.

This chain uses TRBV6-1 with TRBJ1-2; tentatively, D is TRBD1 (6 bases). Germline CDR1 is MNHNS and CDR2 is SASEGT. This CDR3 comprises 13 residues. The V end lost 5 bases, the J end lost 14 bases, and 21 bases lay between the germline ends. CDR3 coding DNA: TGTGCCAGCAGTCCTGGGACACACTATGGCTGTACCTTC. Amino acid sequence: CASSPGTHYGCTF.

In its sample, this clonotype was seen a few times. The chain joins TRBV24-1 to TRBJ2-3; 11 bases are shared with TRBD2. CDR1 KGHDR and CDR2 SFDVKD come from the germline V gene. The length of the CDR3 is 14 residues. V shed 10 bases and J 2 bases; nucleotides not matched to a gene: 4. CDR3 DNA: TGTGCCACTGGGACTAGCGGCTTCACAGATACGCAGTATTTT. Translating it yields CATGTSGFTDTQYF.

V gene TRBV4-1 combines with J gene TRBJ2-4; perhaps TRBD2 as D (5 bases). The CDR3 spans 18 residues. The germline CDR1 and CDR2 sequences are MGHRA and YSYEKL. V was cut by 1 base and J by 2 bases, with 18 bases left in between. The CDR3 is CASSQALLRRDTKNIQYF. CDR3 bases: TGCGCCAGCAGCCAAGCCCTACTGCGCCGGGATACCAAAAACATTCAGTACTTC.

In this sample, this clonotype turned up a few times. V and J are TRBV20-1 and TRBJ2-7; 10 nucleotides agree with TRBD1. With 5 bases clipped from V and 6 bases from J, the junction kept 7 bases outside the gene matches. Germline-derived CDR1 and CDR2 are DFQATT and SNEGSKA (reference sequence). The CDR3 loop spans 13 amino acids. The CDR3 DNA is TGCAGTGCTCGACGGGACAGGGGTGGCGAGCAGTACTTC. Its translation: CSARRDRGGEQYF.

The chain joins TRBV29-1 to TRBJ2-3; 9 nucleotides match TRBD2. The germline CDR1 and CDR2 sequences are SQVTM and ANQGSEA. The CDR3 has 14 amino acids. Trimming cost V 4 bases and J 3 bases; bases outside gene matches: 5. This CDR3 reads CSVGAGGPTDTQYF. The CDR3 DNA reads TGCAGCGTTGGTGCGGGAGGGCCGACAGATACGCAGTATTTT.

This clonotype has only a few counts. DNA of the CDR3: TGTGCCATCATGAAGATAGGGGGGCATAATTCTAACACTGAAGCTTTCTTT. Its translation: CAIMKIGGHNSNTEAFF. The chain employs TRBV10-3 and TRBJ1-1; TRBD1 might be the D (6 bases). The CDR3 runs to 17 residues. V was trimmed by 7 bases and J by 2 bases, leaving 23 bases between them. Per the germline V gene, CDR1 is ENHRY and CDR2 is SYGVKD.

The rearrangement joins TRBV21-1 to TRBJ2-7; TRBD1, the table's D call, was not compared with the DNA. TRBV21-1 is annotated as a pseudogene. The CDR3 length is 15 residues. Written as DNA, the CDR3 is TGTGCCAGCATCACTCACCCGGGTCCTTCCTACGAGCAGTACGTC. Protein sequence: CASITHPGPSYEQYV.

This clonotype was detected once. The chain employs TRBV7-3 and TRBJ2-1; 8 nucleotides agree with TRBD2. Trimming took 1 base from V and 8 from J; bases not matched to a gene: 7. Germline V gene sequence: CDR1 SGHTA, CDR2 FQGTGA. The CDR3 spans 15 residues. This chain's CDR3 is CASSLMASGSHEQFF. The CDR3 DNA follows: TGTGCCAGCAGCTTAATGGCGAGCGGGAGCCATGAGCAGTTCTTC. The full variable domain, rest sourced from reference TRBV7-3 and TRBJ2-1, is GAGVSQTPSNKVTEKGKYVELRCDPISGHTALYWYRQSLGQGPEFLIYFQGTGAADDSGLPNDRFFAVRPEGSVSTLKIQRTERGDSAVYLCASSLMASGSHEQFFGPGTRLTVL.

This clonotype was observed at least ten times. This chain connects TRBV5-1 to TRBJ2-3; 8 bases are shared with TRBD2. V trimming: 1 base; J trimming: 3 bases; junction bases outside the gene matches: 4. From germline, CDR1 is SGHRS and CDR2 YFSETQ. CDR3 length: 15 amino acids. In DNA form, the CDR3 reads TGCGCCAGCAGCTTGTTGGGACTAGTGACAGATACGCAGTATTTT. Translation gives CASSLLGLVTDTQYF.

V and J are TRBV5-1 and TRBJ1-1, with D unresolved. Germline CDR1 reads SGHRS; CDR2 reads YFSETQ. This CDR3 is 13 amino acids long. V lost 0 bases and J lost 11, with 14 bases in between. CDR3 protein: CASSLAGRDIAFF. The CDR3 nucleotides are TGCGCCAGCAGCTTGGCCGGAAGGGATATCGCTTTCTTT.

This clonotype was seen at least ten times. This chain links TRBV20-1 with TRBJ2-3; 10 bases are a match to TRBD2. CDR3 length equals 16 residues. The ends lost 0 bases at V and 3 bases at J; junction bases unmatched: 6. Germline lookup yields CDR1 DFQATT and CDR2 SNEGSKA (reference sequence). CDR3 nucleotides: TGCAGTGCTAGAGACCCACTAGCGGGATCGACAGATACGCAGTATTTT. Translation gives CSARDPLAGSTDTQYF.

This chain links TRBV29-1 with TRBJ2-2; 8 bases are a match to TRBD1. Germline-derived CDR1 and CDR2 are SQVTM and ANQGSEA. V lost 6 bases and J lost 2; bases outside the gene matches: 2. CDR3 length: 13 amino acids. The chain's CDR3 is CSVDRGNTGELFF. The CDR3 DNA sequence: TGCAGCGTAGACAGGGGCAACACCGGGGAGCTGTTTTTT.

This CDR3 is CASSTTGQDSYEQYF. The CDR3 nucleotides are TGCGCCAGCAGCACCACCGGACAGGACTCCTACGAGCAGTACTTC. The chain carries TRBV5-1 and TRBJ2-7; 7 positions match TRBD1. Germline trimming cut 4 bases from V and 0 bases from J; bases unmatched to any gene: 7. From germline, CDR1 is SGHRS and CDR2 YFSETQ. This CDR3 spans 15 amino acids.

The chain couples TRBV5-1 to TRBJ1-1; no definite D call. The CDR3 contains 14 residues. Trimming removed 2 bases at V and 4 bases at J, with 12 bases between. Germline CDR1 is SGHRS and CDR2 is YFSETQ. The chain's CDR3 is CASSLEGWGTEAFF. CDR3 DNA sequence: TGCGCCAGCAGCTTAGAGGGTTGGGGCACTGAAGCTTTCTTT. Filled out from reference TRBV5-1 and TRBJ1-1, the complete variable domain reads KAGVTQTPRYLIKTRGQQVTLSCSPISGHRSVSWYQQTPGQGLQFLFEYFSETQRNKGNFPGRFSGRQFSNSRSEMNVSTLELGDSALYLCASSLEGWGTEAFFGQGTRLTVV.

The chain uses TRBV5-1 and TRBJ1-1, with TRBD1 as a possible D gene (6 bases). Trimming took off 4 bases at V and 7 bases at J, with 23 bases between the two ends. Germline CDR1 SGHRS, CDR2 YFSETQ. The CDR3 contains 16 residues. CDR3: CASSPMVGGERGEAFF. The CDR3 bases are TGCGCCAGCAGCCCGATGGTCGGGGGCGAGAGAGGTGAAGCTTTCTTT.

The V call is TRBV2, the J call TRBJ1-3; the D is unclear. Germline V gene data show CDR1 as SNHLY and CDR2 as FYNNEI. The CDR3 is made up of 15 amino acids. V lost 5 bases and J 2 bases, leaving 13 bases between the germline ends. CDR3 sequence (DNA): TGTGCCAGCAGTCCCATATCCAGCCCTGGAAACACCATATATTTT. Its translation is CASSPISSPGNTIYF. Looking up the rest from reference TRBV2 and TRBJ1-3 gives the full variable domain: EPEVTQTPSHQVTQMGQEVILRCVPISNHLYFYWYRQILGQKVEFLVSFYNNEISEKSEIFDDQFSVERPDGSNFTLKIRSTKLEDSAMYFCASSPISSPGNTIYFGEGSWLTVV.